A selection of T cell receptor beta chains follows, all from one sample in a study of response to subunit inactivated influenza vaccine. TCRdb analysed the RT-PCR reads with MiXCR anew, one entry per CDR3 protein. Of about 780,000 distinct CDR3 sequences in the sample, 15% to 20% are singletons; the top ten hold approximately 10%. The specimen was PBMCs from blood, collected around 5 days after vaccination. The receptors stem from a man between 50 and 59 years old who received an inactivated influenza vaccine. CDR3s include the opening cysteine and the closing phenylalanine or tryptophan. Each record gives: D gene, V gene, J gene, clone size, CDR3 DNA, CDR3 protein. A D gene is named only where the DNA matches it firmly. The listing skips clone size in some rows; elsewhere it reads once, few, many or a size class.

D: TRBD1
V: TRBV15
J: TRBJ1-6
size: NA
DNA: TGTGCCACCAGCGCCCGACAGGGCGAAAATTCACCCCTCCACTTT
CDR3: CATSARQGENSPLHF

D: NA
V: TRBV6-5
J: TRBJ1-2
size: NA
DNA: TGTGCCAGCAGTTACCTCCCGCGAGAATTCGGCTACACCTTC
CDR3: CASSYLPREFGYTF

D: TRBD1
V: TRBV27
J: TRBJ2-4
size: NA
DNA: TGTGCCAGCAACCCCGCGGGACAGGGGGCTAACATTCAGTACTTC
CDR3: CASNPAGQGANIQYF

D: NA
V: TRBV10-3
J: TRBJ2-7
size: few
DNA: TGTGCCATCAGTGAGTCGACGGAGAAGTACTTC
CDR3: CAISESTEKYF

D: NA
V: TRBV7-2
J: TRBJ2-6
size: few
DNA: TGTGCCAGCAGCTTACTTCAGCCTGGGGCCAACGTCCTGACTTTC
CDR3: CASSLLQPGANVLTF

D: NA
V: TRBV12-3/TRBV12-4
J: TRBJ1-1
size: few
DNA: TGTGCCAGCAGCCTTAGGCCGGGGCGGAATGAAGCTTTCTTT
CDR3: CASSLRPGRNEAFF

D: TRBD2
V: TRBV4-3
J: TRBJ2-7
size: many
DNA: TGCGCCAGCAGTACTATTAGCGGGAGCTACGAGCAGTACTTC
CDR3: CASSTISGSYEQYF

D: NA
V: TRBV7-9
J: TRBJ1-2
size: few
DNA: TGTGCCAGCAGGTCTCTAAGGACCGAGCCTGGCTATGGCTACACCTTC
CDR3: CASRSLRTEPGYGYTF

D: TRBD2
V: TRBV11-2
J: TRBJ2-1
size: few
DNA: TGTGCCAGCAGCTCCCGCAAGCGGGGGGGGGTCAATGAGCAGTTCTTC
CDR3: CASSSRKRGGVNEQFF

D: TRBD2
V: TRBV11-2
J: TRBJ2-3
size: few
DNA: TGTGCCAGCAGCCCCCGACTAGCGGGAGGGGGTCGGTCGGGCACAGATACGCAGTATTTT
CDR3: CASSPRLAGGGRSGTDTQYF

D: TRBD2
V: TRBV5-6
J: TRBJ2-3
size: NA
DNA: TGTGCCAGCAGCTCGCCGCTAGCGGACCCCACAGATACGCAGTATTTT
CDR3: CASSSPLADPTDTQYF

D: TRBD1
V: TRBV6-5
J: TRBJ1-6
size: NA
DNA: TGTGCCAGCAGTTACTCTGGGCGGGACAGCCCTAATTCACCCCTCCACTTT
CDR3: CASSYSGRDSPNSPLHF

D: NA
V: TRBV20-1
J: TRBJ2-3
size: few
DNA: TGCAGTGCTAGAATAAGGGATACGCAGTATTTT
CDR3: CSARIRDTQYF

D: NA
V: TRBV7-9
J: TRBJ1-6
size: NA
DNA: TGTGCCAGCAGCTTAATTCCAACAATAAACGATTCACCCCTCCACTTT
CDR3: CASSLIPTINDSPLHF

D: TRBD2
V: TRBV20-1
J: TRBJ2-7
size: many
DNA: TGCAGTGCTGGGGGGCCTAGCGGGAGACGAGGGGAGCAGTACTTC
CDR3: CSAGGPSGRRGEQYF

D: TRBD1
V: TRBV20-1
J: TRBJ2-7
size: few
DNA: TGCAGTGCTAGGGACAGGGCCGAGCAGTACTTC
CDR3: CSARDRAEQYF

D: NA
V: TRBV4-3
J: TRBJ1-1
size: few
DNA: TGCGCCAGCAGCCAAACATGGAACACTGAAGCTTTCTTT
CDR3: CASSQTWNTEAFF

D: NA
V: TRBV7-9
J: TRBJ2-7
size: few
DNA: TGTGCCAGCGGGGGGACACGCTACGAGCAGTACTTC
CDR3: CASGGTRYEQYF

D: NA
V: TRBV4-1
J: TRBJ2-1
size: few
DNA: TGCGCCAGCAGCCAAGTCGGTGGCCGACTCCCTACAAATGAGCAGTTCTTC
CDR3: CASSQVGGRLPTNEQFF

D: TRBD2
V: TRBV20-1
J: TRBJ2-5
size: few
DNA: TGCAGTGCTAGAGGGAGCGGGGGGGAGACCCAGTACTTC
CDR3: CSARGSGGETQYF

D: NA
V: TRBV20-1
J: TRBJ1-5
size: NA
DNA: TGCAGTGCTATGCGGGGGGCCGAGGATCAGCCCCAGCATTTT
CDR3: CSAMRGAEDQPQHF

D: TRBD1
V: TRBV12-3/TRBV12-4
J: TRBJ1-5
size: NA
DNA: TGTGCCAGCAGTTTAGACGGGTTTGGGACAGACAATCAGCCCCAGCATTTT
CDR3: CASSLDGFGTDNQPQHF

D: TRBD1
V: TRBV24-1
J: TRBJ2-3
size: NA
DNA: TGTGCCAACCCGGGACAGGCCATGAGCACAGATACGCAGTATTTT
CDR3: CANPGQAMSTDTQYF

D: NA
V: TRBV5-1
J: TRBJ2-2
size: NA
DNA: TGCGCCAGCAGCTTGGATGGGGGCAGGACCGGGGAGCTGTTTTTT
CDR3: CASSLDGGRTGELFF

D: NA
V: TRBV12-3/TRBV12-4
J: TRBJ1-1
size: NA
DNA: TGTGCCAGCAGTTTACAGGGGAATTTTGGTGAAGCTTTCTTT
CDR3: CASSLQGNFGEAFF

D: NA
V: TRBV11-2
J: TRBJ2-7
size: NA
DNA: TGTGCCAGCAGCATACAGGTTAGCTCCTACGAGCAGTACTTC
CDR3: CASSIQVSSYEQYF

D: NA
V: TRBV7-8
J: TRBJ2-5
size: few
DNA: TGTGCCAGCAGCTTAACTGCACAGGGCGTAGAGACCCAGTACTTC
CDR3: CASSLTAQGVETQYF

D: TRBD2
V: TRBV12-3/TRBV12-4
J: TRBJ2-5
size: few
DNA: TGTGCCAGCAGTTTATCAGCGGGGAGGTACCAAGAGACCCAGTACTTC
CDR3: CASSLSAGRYQETQYF

D: NA
V: TRBV7-2
J: TRBJ2-3
size: NA
DNA: TGTGCCAGCAGCTTAGCGGCGAAGGGAGATACGCAGTATTTT
CDR3: CASSLAAKGDTQYF

D: TRBD1
V: TRBV5-1
J: TRBJ2-7
size: NA
DNA: TGCGCCAGCAGCACCCGCCGGGACAGGGCCTACGAGCAGTACTTC
CDR3: CASSTRRDRAYEQYF

D: NA
V: TRBV20-1
J: TRBJ1-6
size: few
DNA: TGCAGTGCTAGAAAGGAGGGGTCAGCTTCACCCCTCCACTTT
CDR3: CSARKEGSASPLHF

D: NA
V: TRBV20-1
J: TRBJ2-7
size: NA
DNA: TGCAGTGCTAGAGAGATCTCCGGACACGGGCACGAGCAGTACTTC
CDR3: CSAREISGHGHEQYF

D: NA
V: TRBV11-2
J: TRBJ2-1
size: NA
DNA: TGTGCCAGCAGCTTAGAAGTCTCAAATGAGCAGTTCTTC
CDR3: CASSLEVSNEQFF

D: NA
V: TRBV28
J: TRBJ2-3
size: NA
DNA: TGTGCCAGCAGTTTTCCCCTCTCCGGAGGGACCCCAGATACGCAGTATTTT
CDR3: CASSFPLSGGTPDTQYF

D: NA
V: TRBV28
J: TRBJ1-1
size: few
DNA: TGTGCCAGCAGTTTAACCGCTATTTCCGGGATGAACACTGAAGCTTTCTTT
CDR3: CASSLTAISGMNTEAFF

D: NA
V: TRBV6-1
J: TRBJ2-2
size: once
DNA: TGTGCCAGCAGTGGGGGGGTGGACACCGGGGAGCTGTTTTTT
CDR3: CASSGGVDTGELFF

D: NA
V: TRBV20-1
J: TRBJ2-7
size: NA
DNA: TGCAGTGCTACACAGAGCTCCTACGAGCAGTACTTC
CDR3: CSATQSSYEQYF

D: NA
V: TRBV13
J: TRBJ2-1
size: NA
DNA: TGTGCCAGCAGCTTAATGCAGGGTCTCTCCTACAATGAGCAGTTCTTC
CDR3: CASSLMQGLSYNEQFF

D: TRBD2
V: TRBV20-1
J: TRBJ2-3
size: NA
DNA: TGCAGTGCTAACCCCTGGGGACTAGTCCCAGATACGCAGTATTTT
CDR3: CSANPWGLVPDTQYF

D: TRBD2
V: TRBV27
J: TRBJ2-1
size: NA
DNA: TGTGCCAGCAGTTTAATGGGGCTAGCGGCCTACAATGAGCAGTTCTTC
CDR3: CASSLMGLAAYNEQFF

D: NA
V: TRBV6-2/TRBV6-3
J: TRBJ1-1
size: NA
DNA: TGTGCCAGCAGCCCGACGGTGCTAGAAGCTTTCTTT
CDR3: CASSPTVLEAFF

D: TRBD1
V: TRBV4-2
J: TRBJ1-3
size: NA
DNA: TGTGCCAGCAGCCAAGGGACAGGGGGACCTGGAAACACCATATATTTT
CDR3: CASSQGTGGPGNTIYF

D: NA
V: TRBV5-1
J: TRBJ2-7
size: NA
DNA: TGCGCCAGCACCCGTGGGGGCGCTTCGTACGAGCAGTACTTC
CDR3: CASTRGGASYEQYF

D: TRBD1
V: TRBV12-3/TRBV12-4
J: TRBJ2-5
size: few
DNA: TGTGCCAGCAGTTTAGGGGGTCCCGGGACAGGGGAAGAGACCCAGTACTTC
CDR3: CASSLGGPGTGEETQYF

D: NA
V: TRBV7-8
J: TRBJ2-7
size: NA
DNA: TGTGCCAGCAGCACCAGGGTCGCTCAAGAGCAGCACTTC
CDR3: CASSTRVAQEQHF

D: NA
V: TRBV2
J: TRBJ2-1
size: NA
DNA: TGTGCCAGCAGTGGACTAGTCGCGACTTGGCAGTTCTTC
CDR3: CASSGLVATWQFF

D: NA
V: TRBV7-2
J: TRBJ2-2
size: few
DNA: TGTGCCAGCACACCCAGGGTCGGGGAGCTGTTTTTT
CDR3: CASTPRVGELFF

D: NA
V: TRBV11-2
J: TRBJ2-3
size: few
DNA: TGTGCCAGCAGCTTAATTCGTATCTTTAGCACAGATACGCAGTATTTT
CDR3: CASSLIRIFSTDTQYF

D: NA
V: TRBV20-1
J: TRBJ1-1
size: few
DNA: TGCAGTGCTAGAGATTCCGGGACTTTTAGTACTGAAGCTTTCTTT
CDR3: CSARDSGTFSTEAFF

D: NA
V: TRBV5-1
J: TRBJ2-7
size: once
DNA: TGCGCCAGCGGACCCGGGACGGACTACGAGCAGTACTTC
CDR3: CASGPGTDYEQYF

D: TRBD1
V: TRBV4-3
J: TRBJ2-2
size: NA
DNA: TGCGCCAGCAGCCCAAAGGCGGACAGGTGGAACACCGGGGAGCTGTTTTTT
CDR3: CASSPKADRWNTGELFF

D: NA
V: TRBV28
J: TRBJ1-4
size: NA
DNA: TGTGCCAGCAGTTTCTTATCCGAAAAACTGTTTTTT
CDR3: CASSFLSEKLFF

D: NA
V: TRBV6-5
J: TRBJ2-4
size: few
DNA: TGTGCCAGCAGTTATGAGTACATTCAGTACTTC
CDR3: CASSYEYIQYF

D: NA
V: TRBV7-6
J: TRBJ2-2
size: few
DNA: TGTGCCAGCAGCTCGACAGTGAACACCGGGGAGCTGTTTTTT
CDR3: CASSSTVNTGELFF

D: TRBD2
V: TRBV18
J: TRBJ2-7
size: few
DNA: TGTGCCAGCTCACCACCGTTGGCTAGCGGGATCTACGAGCAGTACTTC
CDR3: CASSPPLASGIYEQYF

D: NA
V: TRBV12-3/TRBV12-4
J: TRBJ1-5
size: many
DNA: TGTGCCAGCAGCCAGACAGGCAATCAGCCCCAGCATTTT
CDR3: CASSQTGNQPQHF

D: NA
V: TRBV6-2/TRBV6-3
J: TRBJ2-3
size: NA
DNA: TGTGCCAGCACCCCTTTGAGTGGGGCGGTAGATACGCAGTATTTT
CDR3: CASTPLSGAVDTQYF

D: NA
V: TRBV12-3/TRBV12-4
J: TRBJ1-5
size: many
DNA: TGTGCCAGCACCAGGGACGGCAATCAGCCCCAGCATTTT
CDR3: CASTRDGNQPQHF